This record looks at one T cell receptor beta chain sequence and its context. Antigen unknown. The junction and the germline gene differ at one end; a read error may be behind it. The source of the sample is a study of cytomegalovirus exposure and HLA in healthy donors. In the study overall: From donors who were HLA-typed, an early data release held approximately 84 million unique TCRs. Genetic ancestry analysis placed around 76% of the roughly 400 donors that were genotyped in the Caucasian-associated cluster. Study results and caveats: A later analysis showed TCR association rates differing by HLA locus, peaking at DRB1 and lowest at HLA-C. Analysis performed later showed TCR beta chains linked to HLA being more clonally expanded than equally common others.

The germline V gene has CDR1 LNHDA and CDR2 SQIVND (reference sequence). This CDR3 is 12 amino acids long. PCR used 60 Vbeta primers and 13 Jbeta primers. The method was immunoSEQ multiplex PCR; TCRdb's version includes in-frame clones alone and lacks a portion of them. The sample shows 100,000 to 140,000 clones, roughly 80% of them seen only once. This TCR derives from a man aged 25-40 years in good health and CMV-seronegative. Sequencing used PBMCs. This sequence joins TRBV19 and TRBJ2-7, with a weak D call TRBD2 (6 bases). CDR3 sequence reads: CASSAGPGSPAF. The DNA for the CDR3 is TGTGCCAGTAGTGCGGGACCGGGATCCCCAGCCTTC.